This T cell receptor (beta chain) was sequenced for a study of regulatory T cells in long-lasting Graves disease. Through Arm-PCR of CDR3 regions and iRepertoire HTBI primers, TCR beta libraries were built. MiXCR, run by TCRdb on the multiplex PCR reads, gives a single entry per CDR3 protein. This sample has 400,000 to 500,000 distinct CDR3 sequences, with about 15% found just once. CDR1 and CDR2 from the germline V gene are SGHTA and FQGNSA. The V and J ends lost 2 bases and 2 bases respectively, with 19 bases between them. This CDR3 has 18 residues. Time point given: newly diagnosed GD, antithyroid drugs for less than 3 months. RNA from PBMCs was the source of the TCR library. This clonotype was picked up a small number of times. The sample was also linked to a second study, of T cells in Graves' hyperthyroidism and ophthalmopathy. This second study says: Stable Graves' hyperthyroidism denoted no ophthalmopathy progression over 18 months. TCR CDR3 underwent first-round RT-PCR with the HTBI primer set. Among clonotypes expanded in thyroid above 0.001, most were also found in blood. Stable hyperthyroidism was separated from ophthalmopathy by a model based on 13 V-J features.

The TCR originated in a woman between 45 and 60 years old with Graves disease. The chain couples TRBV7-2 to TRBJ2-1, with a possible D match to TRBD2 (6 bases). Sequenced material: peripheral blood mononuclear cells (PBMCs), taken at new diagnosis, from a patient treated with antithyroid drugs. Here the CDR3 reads CASSLLAMGLTTYNEQFF. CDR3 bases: TGTGCCAGCAGCTTACTTGCCATGGGACTCACAACCTACAATGAGCAGTTCTTC.